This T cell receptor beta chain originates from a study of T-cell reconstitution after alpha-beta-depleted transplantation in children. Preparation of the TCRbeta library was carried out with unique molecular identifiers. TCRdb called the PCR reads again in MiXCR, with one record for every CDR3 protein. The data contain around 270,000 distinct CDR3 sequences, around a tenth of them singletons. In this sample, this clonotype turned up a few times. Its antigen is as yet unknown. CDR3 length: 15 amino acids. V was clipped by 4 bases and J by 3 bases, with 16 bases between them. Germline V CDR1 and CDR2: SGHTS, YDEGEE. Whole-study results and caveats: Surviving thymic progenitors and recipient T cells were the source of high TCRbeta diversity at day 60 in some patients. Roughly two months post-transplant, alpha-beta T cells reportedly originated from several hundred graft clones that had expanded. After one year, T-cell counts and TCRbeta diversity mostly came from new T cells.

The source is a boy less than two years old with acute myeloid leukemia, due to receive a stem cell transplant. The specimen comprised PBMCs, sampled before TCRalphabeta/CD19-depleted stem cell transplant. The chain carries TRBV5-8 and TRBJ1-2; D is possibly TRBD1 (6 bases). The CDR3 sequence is CASSRRKGGDYGYTF. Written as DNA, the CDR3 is TGTGCCAGCAGCCGTCGGAAGGGGGGTGACTATGGCTACACCTTC.